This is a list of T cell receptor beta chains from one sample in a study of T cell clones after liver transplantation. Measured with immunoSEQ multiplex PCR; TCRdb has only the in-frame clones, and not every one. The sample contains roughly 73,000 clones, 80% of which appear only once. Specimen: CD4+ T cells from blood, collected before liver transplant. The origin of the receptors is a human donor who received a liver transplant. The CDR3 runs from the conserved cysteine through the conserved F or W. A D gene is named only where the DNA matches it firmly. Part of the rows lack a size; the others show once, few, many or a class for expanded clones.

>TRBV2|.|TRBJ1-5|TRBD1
CASSWGTGNQPQHF
TGTGCCAGCAGTTGGGGGACAGGCAATCAGCCCCAGCATTTT
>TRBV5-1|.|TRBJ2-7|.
CASSLAGGKGYEQYF
TGCGCCAGCAGCTTGGCCGGCGGTAAGGGGTACGAGCAGTACTTC
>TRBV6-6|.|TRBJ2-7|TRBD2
CASSYSASGSNEQYF
TGTGCCAGCAGTTACTCGGCTAGCGGGAGTAACGAGCAGTACTTC
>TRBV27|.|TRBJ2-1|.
CASSLFQSSYNEQFF
TGTGCCAGCAGTTTGTTTCAGAGCTCCTACAATGAGCAGTTCTTC
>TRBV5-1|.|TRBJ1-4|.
CASSLGAATNEKLFF
TGCGCCAGCAGCTTGGGGGCGGCAACTAATGAAAAACTGTTTTTT
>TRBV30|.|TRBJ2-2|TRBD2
CAWSGRTSGRVAGELFF
TGTGCCTGGAGTGGAAGGACTAGCGGGAGAGTCGCCGGGGAGCTGTTTTTT
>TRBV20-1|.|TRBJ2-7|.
CSAMVGGEQYF
TGCAGTGCTATGGTGGGAGGCGAGCAGTACTTC
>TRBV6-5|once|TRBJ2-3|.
CASSYQSGTDTDTQYF
TGTGCCAGCAGCTACCAATCCGGGACGGATACAGATACGCAGTATTTT
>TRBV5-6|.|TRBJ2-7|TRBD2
CASSLAGEEQYF
TGTGCCAGCAGCTTAGCGGGGGAAGAGCAGTACTTC
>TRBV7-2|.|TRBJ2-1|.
CASSLGSDGYNEQFF
TGTGCCAGCAGCTTAGGTTCTGACGGATACAATGAGCAGTTCTTC
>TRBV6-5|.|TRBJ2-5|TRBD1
CASTGTGRETQYF
TGTGCCAGCACTGGGACAGGGAGAGAGACCCAGTACTTC
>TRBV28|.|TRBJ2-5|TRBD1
CASSQGTGAYQETQYF
TGTGCCAGCAGCCAGGGGACAGGAGCGTACCAAGAGACCCAGTACTTC
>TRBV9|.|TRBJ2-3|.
CASSVDGYTDTQYF
TGTGCCAGCAGCGTAGATGGCTACACAGATACGCAGTATTTT
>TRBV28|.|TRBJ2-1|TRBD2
CASKPSGEAGGPVEQFF
TGTGCCAGCAAACCTTCCGGGGAGGCGGGAGGGCCGGTGGAGCAGTTCTTC
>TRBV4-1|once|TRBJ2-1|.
CASSQVGGVEHEQFF
TGCGCCAGCAGCCAAGTAGGGGGGGTTGAACATGAGCAGTTCTTC
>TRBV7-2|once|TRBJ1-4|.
CASSFTGEGEKLFF
TGTGCCAGCAGCTTCACCGGGGAGGGAGAAAAACTGTTTTTT
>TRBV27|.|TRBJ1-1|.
CASMERRGNTEAFF
TGTGCCAGCATGGAACGGAGGGGGAACACTGAAGCTTTCTTT